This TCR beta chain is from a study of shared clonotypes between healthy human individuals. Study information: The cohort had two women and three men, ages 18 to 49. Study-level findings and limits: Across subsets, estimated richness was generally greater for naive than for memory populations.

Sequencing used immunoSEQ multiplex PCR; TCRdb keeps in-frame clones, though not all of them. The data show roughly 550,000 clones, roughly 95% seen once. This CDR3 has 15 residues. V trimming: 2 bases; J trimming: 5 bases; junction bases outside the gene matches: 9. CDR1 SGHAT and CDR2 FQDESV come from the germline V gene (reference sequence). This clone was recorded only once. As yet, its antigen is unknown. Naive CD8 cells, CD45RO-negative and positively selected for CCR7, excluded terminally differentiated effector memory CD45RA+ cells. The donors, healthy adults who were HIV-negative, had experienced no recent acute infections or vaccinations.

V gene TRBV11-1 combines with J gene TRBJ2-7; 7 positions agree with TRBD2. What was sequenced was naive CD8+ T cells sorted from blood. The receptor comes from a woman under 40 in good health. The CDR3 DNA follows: TGTGCCAGCAGCTTATTGAAGGTAGCGGGTAACGAGCAGTACTTC. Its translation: CASSLLKVAGNEQYF.